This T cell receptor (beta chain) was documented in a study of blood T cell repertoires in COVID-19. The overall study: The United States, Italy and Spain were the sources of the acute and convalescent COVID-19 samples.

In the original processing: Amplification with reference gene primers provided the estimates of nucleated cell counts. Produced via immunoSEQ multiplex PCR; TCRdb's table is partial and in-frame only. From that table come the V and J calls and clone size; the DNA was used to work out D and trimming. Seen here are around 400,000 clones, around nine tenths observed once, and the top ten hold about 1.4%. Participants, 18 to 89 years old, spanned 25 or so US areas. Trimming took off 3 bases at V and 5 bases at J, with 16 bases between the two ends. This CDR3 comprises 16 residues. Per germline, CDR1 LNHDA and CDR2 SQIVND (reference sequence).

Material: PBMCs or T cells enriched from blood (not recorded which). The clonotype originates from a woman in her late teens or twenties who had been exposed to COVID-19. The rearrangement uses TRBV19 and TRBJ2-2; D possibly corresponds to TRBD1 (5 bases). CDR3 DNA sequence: TGTGCCAGTAGTATGTATGGGGCCATTGGGACCGGGGAGCTGTTTTTT. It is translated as CASSMYGAIGTGELFF. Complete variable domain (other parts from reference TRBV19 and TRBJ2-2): DGGITQSPKYLFRKEGQNVTLSCEQNLNHDAMYWYRQDPGQGLRLIYYSQIVNDFQKGDIAEGYSVSREKKESFPLTVTSAQKNPTAFYLCASSMYGAIGTGELFFGEGSRLTVL.